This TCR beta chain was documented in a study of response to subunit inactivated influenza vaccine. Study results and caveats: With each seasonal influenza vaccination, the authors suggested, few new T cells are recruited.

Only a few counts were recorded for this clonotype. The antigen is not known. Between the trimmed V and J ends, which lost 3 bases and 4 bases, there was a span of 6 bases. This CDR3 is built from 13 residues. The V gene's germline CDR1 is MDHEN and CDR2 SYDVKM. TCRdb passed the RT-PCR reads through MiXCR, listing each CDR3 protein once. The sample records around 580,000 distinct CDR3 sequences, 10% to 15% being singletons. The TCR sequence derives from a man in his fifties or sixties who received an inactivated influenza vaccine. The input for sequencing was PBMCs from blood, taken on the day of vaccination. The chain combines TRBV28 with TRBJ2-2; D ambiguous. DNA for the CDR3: TGTGCCAGCAGTTTCCGGATCACCGGGGAGCTGTTTTTT. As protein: CASSFRITGELFF. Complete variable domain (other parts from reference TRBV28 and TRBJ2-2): DVKVTQSSRYLVKRTGEKVFLECVQDMDHENMFWYRQDPGLGLRLIYFSYDVKMKEKGDIPEGYSVSREKKERFSLILESASTNQTSMYLCASSFRITGELFFGEGSRLTVL.